This TCR beta chain was captured in a study of PD-L1 blockade in urothelial cancer. Profiling relied on immunoSEQ multiplex PCR, and the TCRdb table lists in-frame clones only, not all of them. The table records around 100,000 clones, more than 85% of them present only once. The sample's time point: peripheral blood 6 weeks after treatment start. The CDR3 covers 13 residues. Germline V CDR1 and CDR2: SGHRS, YFSETQ. Trimming cost V 4 bases and J 5 bases, with 12 bases left between them. V is TRBV5-1 and J is TRBJ2-5, with D perhaps TRBD2 (5 bases). The clonotype originates from a man between 60 and 75 years old with urothelial cancer. Sequenced material: PBMCs, taken around atezolizumab (anti-PD-L1) treatment. This chain's CDR3 is CASSPEGGETQYF. The CDR3 DNA reads as TGCGCCAGCAGCCCTGAGGGCGGGGAGACCCAGTACTTC.